These T cell receptor beta chains were read from a single sample in a study of blood T cell repertoires in COVID-19. The table came from immunoSEQ multiplex PCR; TCRdb's copy has only in-frame clones and leaves some out. The data contain about 200,000 clones, around 83% of them seen just once; the ten biggest clones take up 7% to 10%. Material for sequencing was peripheral blood. The receptor set was obtained from an elderly woman with COVID-19, enrolled during active disease. CDR3s include the opening cysteine and the closing phenylalanine or tryptophan. Fields, in order: clone size, D gene, V gene, J gene, CDR3 protein, CDR3 DNA. D genes are given only for firm matches. Size is stated for part of the rows, as once, few or many counts, or as a class when the clone is expanded.

NA	TRBD2	TRBV7-2	TRBJ2-3	CASSYLAGVLTDTQYF	TGTGCCAGCAGCTACCTAGCGGGAGTTCTGACAGATACGCAGTATTTT
NA	TRBD2	TRBV5-1	TRBJ2-3	CASAEREGLDTQYF	TGCGCCAGCGCGGAGCGGGAGGGCCTGGATACGCAGTATTTT
once	NA	TRBV7-9	TRBJ1-1	CASSLDRLGNTEAFF	TGTGCCAGCAGCTTAGATCGGCTAGGGAACACTGAAGCTTTCTTT
NA	TRBD1	TRBV30	TRBJ1-5	CAFRDRGMSQPQHF	TGTGCCTTTCGGGACAGGGGAATGAGTCAGCCCCAGCATTTT
NA	NA	TRBV10-1	TRBJ2-7	CASSDSTYEQYF	TGCGCCAGCAGTGACTCTACCTACGAGCAGTACTTC
NA	TRBD2	TRBV10-3	TRBJ2-1	CASGGGNEQFF	TGTGCCTCCGGCGGGGGCAATGAGCAGTTCTTC
NA	NA	TRBV30	TRBJ1-2	CAWSVRRGAYGYTF	TGTGCCTGGAGTGTTCGTCGGGGGGCCTATGGCTACACCTTC
NA	TRBD2	TRBV3-1/TRBV3-2	TRBJ2-4	CASSQDWGGAKNIQYF	TGTGCCAGCAGCCAAGATTGGGGAGGGGCCAAAAACATTCAGTACTTC
NA	TRBD1	TRBV30	TRBJ1-3	CAWSIRTGASGNTIYF	TGTGCCTGGAGTATCCGGACAGGGGCCTCTGGAAACACCATATATTTT
once	NA	TRBV3-1/TRBV3-2	TRBJ2-1	CASGRGGWSKQFF	TGTGCCAGCGGGAGGGGGGGATGGAGTAAGCAGTTCTTC
NA	NA	TRBV29-1	TRBJ2-6	CSVESSGANVLTF	TGCAGCGTTGAGAGCTCTGGGGCCAACGTCCTGACTTTC
NA	TRBD1	TRBV5-1	TRBJ1-1	CASSSGQEVAEAFF	TGCGCCAGCAGTTCAGGACAGGAGGTGGCTGAAGCTTTCTTT
NA	TRBD1	TRBV7-9	TRBJ1-5	CASSRQGPNQPQHF	TGTGCCAGCAGCAGACAGGGACCCAATCAGCCCCAGCATTTT
NA	NA	TRBV30	TRBJ1-2	CALALGSYGYTF	TGTGCCCTAGCTCTCGGGAGCTATGGCTACACCTTC
NA	NA	TRBV19	TRBJ2-3	CASSPSPAGDTQYF	TGTGCCAGTAGTCCGTCCCCAGCGGGAGATACGCAGTATTTT
NA	NA	TRBV7-2	TRBJ2-3	CASSPDLRGRAGEEYF	TGTGCCAGCAGCCCCGACTTAAGGGGGAGGGCCGGGGAGGAGTATTTT
few	NA	TRBV6-5	TRBJ1-2	CASRQTGDNYGYTF	TGTGCCAGCAGGCAGACAGGAGACAACTATGGCTACACCTTC
NA	TRBD1	TRBV28	TRBJ1-2	CASSWTGRDGYTF	TGTGCCAGCAGTTGGACAGGGAGGGATGGCTACACCTTC
NA	NA	TRBV3-1/TRBV3-2	TRBJ2-7	CASSQEWGAYEQYF	TGTGCCAGCAGCCAAGAGTGGGGGGCCTACGAGCAGTACTTC
NA	NA	TRBV15	TRBJ1-4	CATSRESAINEKLFF	TGTGCCACCAGCAGAGAGAGCGCTATTAATGAAAAACTGTTTTTT
NA	TRBD2	TRBV10-2	TRBJ2-1	CASGSSGGHNEQFF	TGCGCCAGCGGGTCTAGCGGGGGTCACAATGAGCAGTTCTTC
NA	TRBD2	TRBV7-9	TRBJ2-7	CASSSSGGGAINEQYF	TGTGCCAGCAGCTCCTCCGGGGGAGGGGCGATAAACGAGCAGTACTTC
NA	TRBD1	TRBV30	TRBJ1-2	CAWSTGTGAYGYTF	TGTGCCTGGAGTACCGGGACAGGGGCCTATGGCTACACCTTC
NA	TRBD1	TRBV2	TRBJ2-5	CASTLGQVGAQYF	TGTGCCAGCACTCTCGGACAGGTTGGGGCCCAGTACTTC
NA	NA	TRBV15	TRBJ1-3	CATSPGSGNTIYF	TGTGCCACCAGCCCAGGGTCTGGAAACACCATATATTTT
NA	NA	TRBV15	TRBJ2-1	CATSYRTRYNEQFF	TGTGCCACCAGCTACCGAACGAGGTACAATGAGCAGTTCTTC
NA	NA	TRBV6-5	TRBJ1-1	CASSRQAGVNTEAFF	TGTGCCAGCAGCCGACAGGCGGGGGTCAACACTGAAGCTTTCTTT
NA	NA	TRBV15	TRBJ1-1	CATSSLQREDTEAFF	TGTGCCACCAGCAGTCTCCAACGGGAAGACACTGAAGCTTTCTTT
NA	TRBD2	TRBV7-9	TRBJ2-1	CASSRLAGDEQFF	TGTGCCAGCAGCCGACTAGCGGGGGATGAGCAGTTCTTC
NA	TRBD1	TRBV28	TRBJ1-1	CASSLKTGAKRAFF	TGTGCCAGCAGTCTCAAGACAGGGGCTAAAAGGGCTTTCTTT
NA	NA	TRBV7-2	TRBJ1-4	CASSLASTVGGEKLFF	TGTGCCAGCAGCTTAGCTTCTACAGTGGGGGGTGAAAAACTGTTTTTT
once	NA	TRBV6-5	TRBJ1-5	CASSLGGSNQPQHF	TGTGCCAGCAGTCTGGGGGGAAGCAATCAGCCCCAGCATTTT
few	TRBD1	TRBV6-5	TRBJ2-7	CASSFTGDYEQYF	TGTGCCAGCAGTTTCACAGGGGACTACGAGCAGTACTTC
NA	TRBD2	TRBV5-1	TRBJ2-7	CASSLAGSGGGEQYF	TGCGCCAGCAGCTTGGCCGGTAGCGGGGGAGGAGAGCAGTACTTC
NA	TRBD2	TRBV4-3	TRBJ2-1	CASSQQGGDEQFF	TGCGCCAGCAGCCAACAGGGAGGGGATGAGCAGTTCTTC
NA	TRBD1	TRBV18	TRBJ1-5	CASSPDRGGEPQHF	TGTGCCAGCTCACCCGACAGGGGTGGGGAGCCCCAGCATTTT